A single sample is the source of the 2 T cell receptor beta chains below, sequenced in a study of T cells after yellow fever vaccination. One entry per CDR3 protein results from TCRdb running MiXCR on the 5' RACE reads. Among roughly 320,000 distinct CDR3 sequences, approximately 11% were seen once, and the ten largest hold 2.5% to 4%. The sample in question was CD4+ T cells sorted from PBMCs, obtained 45 days after the yellow fever booster vaccination. These TCRs come from a man younger than 35 who received the YFV17D yellow fever vaccine.

This clonotype was counted at least ten times. This chain uses TRBV29-1 with TRBJ1-4; a possible D gene is TRBD1 (6 bases). Germline lookup yields CDR1 SQVTM and CDR2 ANQGSEA. This CDR3 spans 14 amino acids. The ends were cut back, 6 bases at V and 5 bases at J, with 16 bases in the middle. The CDR3 sequence: CSVRAGAENEKLFF. The CDR3 region has the DNA TGCAGCGTACGGGCGGGGGCAGAAAATGAAAAACTGTTTTTT.

This clonotype was observed a few times. The CDR3 coding sequence is TGTGCCAGCAGCCAAGGGGTCCTTAGCGGGGGGGCCCAAGAGACCCAGTACTTC. Protein product: CASSQGVLSGGAQETQYF. The V gene is TRBV3-1, the J gene TRBJ2-5; 11 nucleotides align to TRBD2. Germline CDR1 is LGHDT and CDR2 is YNNKEL (reference sequence). The J segment lost 1 base and the V segment lost 1 base, leaving 8 bases of the junction unmatched. CDR3 length equals 18 residues.